These T cell receptor beta chains were read from a single sample in a study of PD-L1 blockade in urothelial cancer. TCRdb keeps only in-frame clones here, not all; method: immunoSEQ multiplex PCR. The table has 45,000 to 55,000 clones, roughly 88% seen once. Sequences were derived from PBMCs, sampled around atezolizumab (anti-PD-L1) treatment. The receptors originated from a man aged 45-65 years with urothelial cancer. Both conserved end residues are part of each CDR3. A D gene is named only where the DNA matches it firmly. Clone size is stated in some rows and not others, as once, few, many or a class when expanded.

CASRLGQKLDPLFYNEQFF TGTGCCAGCAGGTTGGGACAGAAGTTAGACCCTCTTTTCTACAATGAGCAGTTCTTC . TRBD1 TRBJ2-1 TRBV5-6 19
CASSIPRQGTAEAFF TGTGCCAGCAGTATCCCTAGACAGGGGACGGCTGAAGCTTTCTTT . TRBD1 TRBJ1-1 TRBV25-1 15
CASRLGSWGGGTGELFF TGTGCCAGCAGGCTCGGGTCGTGGGGGGGCGGCACCGGGGAGCTGTTTTTT . . TRBJ2-2 TRBV11-2 17
CASSPDRTSGRSYEQYF TGTGCCAGCAGTCCTGACCGGACTAGCGGGCGCTCCTACGAGCAGTACTTC . TRBD2 TRBJ2-7 TRBV27 17
CASSSTGTAGKLFF TGTGCCAGCAGTTCTACAGGGACAGCCGGAAAACTGTTTTTT . TRBD1 TRBJ1-4 TRBV27 14
CATTRTPGTGYNYGYTF TGTGCCACCACCAGGACCCCCGGGACAGGATATAACTATGGCTACACCTTC . TRBD1 TRBJ1-2 TRBV18 17
CASREKRDTDTQYF TGTGCCAGTAGAGAAAAGCGGGACACAGATACGCAGTATTTT . TRBD2 TRBJ2-3 TRBV19 14
CSARSADEQYF TGCAGTGCTAGGTCGGCGGACGAGCAGTACTTC once . TRBJ2-7 TRBV20-1 11
CASSSGTSSYEQYF TGTGCCAGCAGCTCCGGGACTAGCTCCTACGAGCAGTACTTC . TRBD2 TRBJ2-7 TRBV7-9 14
CASSPTVRSGNTIYF TGTGCCAGCTCACCGACAGTCCGCTCTGGAAACACCATATATTTT . . TRBJ1-3 TRBV18 15
CASSGDGTLQFF TGTGCCAGCAGCGGGGATGGGACACTGCAGTTCTTC few . TRBJ2-1 TRBV9 12
CASSQDTGTKPQHF TGCGCCAGCAGCCAAGACACAGGGACGAAGCCCCAGCATTTT . . TRBJ1-5 TRBV4-3 14
CASSLAGGTNTGELFF TGTGCCAGCAGCCTAGCGGGGGGTACGAACACCGGGGAGCTGTTTTTT . TRBD2 TRBJ2-2 TRBV7-3 16
CASSIPLGRTDTGELFF TGTGCCAGTAGTATCCCCCTGGGGCGCACAGACACCGGGGAGCTGTTTTTT . . TRBJ2-2 TRBV19 17
CATSRGTGSMTDTQYF TGTGCCACCAGCAGAGGGACAGGGAGTATGACAGATACGCAGTATTTT once TRBD1 TRBJ2-3 TRBV15 16
CASSPYRVNNEQFF TGTGCCAGCAGCCCCTACAGGGTGAACAATGAGCAGTTCTTC . . TRBJ2-1 TRBV6-6 14
CASSLVSGTSGSLYF TGTGCCAGCAGCTTAGTTAGTGGAACTAGCGGGAGTCTGTACTTC once TRBD2 TRBJ2-7 TRBV7-2 15
CAISDPTRDKGNLYGYTF TGTGCCATCAGTGACCCCACCCGGGACAAGGGGAATCTATATGGCTACACCTTC . . TRBJ1-2 TRBV10-3 18
CASRRTGGYTEAFF TGTGCCAGTAGAAGGACAGGGGGCTACACTGAAGCTTTCTTT few TRBD1 TRBJ1-1 TRBV19 14
CASSPASAGYNEQFF TGTGCCAGCAGCCCTGCTAGCGCTGGCTACAATGAGCAGTTCTTC . . TRBJ2-1 TRBV7-2 15
CASSLGLAGGLTYEQYF TGTGCCAGCAGTTTAGGACTAGCGGGAGGCCTTACCTACGAGCAGTACTTC . TRBD2 TRBJ2-7 TRBV27 17
CASSLAGTDTQYF TGTGCCAGCAGCCTAGCGGGCACAGATACGCAGTATTTT . TRBD2 TRBJ2-3 TRBV2 13
CASSVPGVFPFF TGTGCCAGCAGTGTCCCCGGGGTGTTTCCGTTTTTT few . TRBJ1-4 TRBV28 12
CALRHFYNEQFF TGCGCCCTCCGACACTTCTACAATGAGCAGTTCTTC . . TRBJ2-1 TRBV23-1 12
CAWDRDRGQDTQYF TGTGCCTGGGACCGGGACAGGGGGCAAGATACGCAGTATTTT . TRBD1 TRBJ2-3 TRBV30 14
CASSRGLAGQETQYF TGTGCCAGTAGTCGAGGACTAGCGGGTCAAGAGACCCAGTACTTC . TRBD2 TRBJ2-5 TRBV19 15
CASSSEPGRQETQYF TGTGCCAGCAGTTCCGAGCCAGGCCGCCAAGAGACCCAGTACTTC . . TRBJ2-5 TRBV7-3 15
CASSIGGVNTEAFF TGTGCCAGTAGTATAGGGGGCGTAAATACTGAAGCTTTCTTT . . TRBJ1-1 TRBV19 14
CASRDRASYNSPLHF TGTGCCAGCCGGGACAGGGCGTCCTATAATTCACCCCTCCACTTT . TRBD1 TRBJ1-6 TRBV19 15
CASSLGGNGYTF TGCGCCAGCAGCTTAGGAGGTAATGGCTACACCTTC . . TRBJ1-2 TRBV5-1 12
CASSPGGSYEQYF TGTGCCAGCAGCCCCGGGGGCTCCTACGAGCAGTACTTC . . TRBJ2-7 TRBV11-1 13
CASKVDRIYGYGYTF TGTGCCAGTAAAGTGGACAGGATTTATGGCTATGGCTACACCTTC . TRBD1 TRBJ1-2 TRBV6-1 15
CASSSLAGESTDTQYF TGTGCCAGCAGTTCCCTAGCGGGAGAAAGCACAGATACGCAGTATTTT . TRBD2 TRBJ2-3 TRBV27 16
CAWSRQETQYF TGTGCCTGGAGCAGGCAAGAGACCCAGTACTTC . . TRBJ2-5 TRBV30 11
CASSPRSGILNEQFF TGTGCCAGTAGTCCCCGGTCCGGGATATTGAATGAGCAGTTCTTC once . TRBJ2-1 TRBV19 15
CASSEYRDYEQYF TGCGCCAGCAGTGAGTACAGGGACTACGAGCAGTACTTC . . TRBJ2-7 TRBV10-1 13
CASSLGGTMGEKLFF TGCGCCAGCAGCTTGGGAGGGACTATGGGTGAAAAACTGTTTTTT . . TRBJ1-4 TRBV5-1 15
CASSSTDITDTQYF TGTGCCAGCAGCTCCACAGACATCACAGATACGCAGTATTTT . . TRBJ2-3 TRBV7-6 14
CASSQGGVSSGANVLTF TGCGCCAGCAGCCAAGGGGGCGTTTCATCTGGGGCCAACGTCCTGACTTTC . . TRBJ2-6 TRBV4-1 17
CASSLEGPGSNQPQHF TGTGCCAGCAGTTTGGAGGGGCCAGGGAGCAATCAGCCCCAGCATTTT . . TRBJ1-5 TRBV27 16
CASSGNRGGGYTF TGTGCCAGCAGCGGCAACAGGGGGGGTGGCTACACCTTC once TRBD1 TRBJ1-2 TRBV5-5 13